The T cell receptor beta chain under discussion was sequenced for a study of T cell responses to AZD1222 COVID-19 vaccine. Note on this clone: What it binds is not known.

Whole-study results and caveats: Spike-wide vaccine-associated CD4 TCRs dominated at 160-218 and 743-854.

This CDR3 comprises 12 residues. Trimming left V 0 bases short and J 8 bases short, with 3 bases between. The germline V gene encodes CDR1 SGHRS and CDR2 YFSETQ. Here immunoSEQ multiplex PCR was the method, and the copy in TCRdb shows in-frame clones only, minus some. The table lists under 20,000 clones, roughly 84% of them singletons, with about 16% in the top ten. The sample was peripheral blood, taken 28 days after the second AZD1222 dose. The V gene is TRBV5-1, the J gene TRBJ1-6, with unresolved D. The origin of this receptor is an adult who received the AZD1222 COVID-19 vaccine. Here the CDR3 reads CASSLGDSPLHF. The CDR3 DNA is TGCGCCAGCAGCTTGGGAGATTCACCCCTCCACTTT.